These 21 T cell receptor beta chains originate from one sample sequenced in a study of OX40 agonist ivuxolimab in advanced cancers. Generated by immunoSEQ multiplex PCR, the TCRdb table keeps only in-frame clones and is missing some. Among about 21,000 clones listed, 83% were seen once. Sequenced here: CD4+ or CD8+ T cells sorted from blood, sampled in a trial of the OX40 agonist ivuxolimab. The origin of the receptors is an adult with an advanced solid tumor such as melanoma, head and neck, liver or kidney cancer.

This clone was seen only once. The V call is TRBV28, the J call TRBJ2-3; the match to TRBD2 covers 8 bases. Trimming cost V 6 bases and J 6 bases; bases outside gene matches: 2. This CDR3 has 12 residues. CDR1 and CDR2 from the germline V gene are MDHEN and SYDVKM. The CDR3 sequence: CASRTSADTQYF. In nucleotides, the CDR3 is TGTGCCAGCAGGACTAGCGCGGATACGCAGTATTTT.

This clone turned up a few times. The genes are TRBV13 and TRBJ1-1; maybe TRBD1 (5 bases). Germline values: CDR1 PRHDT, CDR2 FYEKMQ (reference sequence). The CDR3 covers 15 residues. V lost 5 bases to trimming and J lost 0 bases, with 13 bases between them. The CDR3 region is CASSLGTGLNTEAFF. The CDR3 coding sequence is TGTGCCAGCAGCCTGGGGACCGGTCTGAACACTGAAGCTTTCTTT.

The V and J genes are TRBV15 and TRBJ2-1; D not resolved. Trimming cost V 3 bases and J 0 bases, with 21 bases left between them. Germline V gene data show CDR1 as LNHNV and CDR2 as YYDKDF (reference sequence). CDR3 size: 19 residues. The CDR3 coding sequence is TGTGCCACCAGCAGGGACCGATCTTTAGGGCCGAGCTCCTACAATGAGCAGTTCTTC. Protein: CATSRDRSLGPSSYNEQFF.

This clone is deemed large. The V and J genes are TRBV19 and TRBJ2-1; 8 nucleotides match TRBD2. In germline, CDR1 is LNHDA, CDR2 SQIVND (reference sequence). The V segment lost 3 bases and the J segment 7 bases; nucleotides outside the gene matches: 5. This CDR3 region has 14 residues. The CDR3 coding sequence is TGTGCCAGTAGTATCTGGCGGGAGGTAAATGAGCAGTTCTTC. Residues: CASSIWREVNEQFF.

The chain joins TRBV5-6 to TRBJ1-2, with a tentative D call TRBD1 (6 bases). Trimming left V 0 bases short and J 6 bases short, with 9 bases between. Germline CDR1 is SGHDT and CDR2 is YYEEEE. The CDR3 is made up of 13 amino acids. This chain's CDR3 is CASSLGGGHGYTF. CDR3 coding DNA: TGTGCCAGCAGCTTGGGCGGGGGGCATGGCTACACCTTC.

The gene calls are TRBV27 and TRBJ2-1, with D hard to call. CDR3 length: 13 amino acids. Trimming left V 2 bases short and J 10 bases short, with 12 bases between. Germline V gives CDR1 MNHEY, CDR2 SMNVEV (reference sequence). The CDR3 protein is CASSLPLVGEQFF. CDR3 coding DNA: TGTGCCAGCAGTTTACCCCTTGTAGGGGAGCAGTTCTTC.

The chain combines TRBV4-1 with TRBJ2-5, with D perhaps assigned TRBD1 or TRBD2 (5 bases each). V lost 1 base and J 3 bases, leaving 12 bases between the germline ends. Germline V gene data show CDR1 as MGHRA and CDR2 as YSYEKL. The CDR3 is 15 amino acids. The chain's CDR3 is CASSQVSGTEETQYF. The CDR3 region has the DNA TGCGCCAGCAGCCAAGTGTCAGGGACGGAAGAGACCCAGTACTTC.

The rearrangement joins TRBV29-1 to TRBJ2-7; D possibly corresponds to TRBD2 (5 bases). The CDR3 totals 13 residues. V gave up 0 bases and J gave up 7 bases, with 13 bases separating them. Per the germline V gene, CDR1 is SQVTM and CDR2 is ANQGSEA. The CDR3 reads CSVEDSLGGEQYF. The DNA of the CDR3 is TGCAGCGTTGAAGATAGTTTGGGCGGGGAGCAGTACTTC.

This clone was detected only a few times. The CDR3 spells CATRGLEQYF. CDR3 nucleotide sequence: TGTGCCACCAGGGGACTAGAGCAGTACTTC. This rearrangement joins TRBV2 to TRBJ2-7; perhaps TRBD2 as D (7 bases). The CDR3 consists of 10 residues. V was pared by 10 bases and J by 7 bases, with 11 bases between. Germline loops: CDR1 SNHLY, CDR2 FYNNEI.

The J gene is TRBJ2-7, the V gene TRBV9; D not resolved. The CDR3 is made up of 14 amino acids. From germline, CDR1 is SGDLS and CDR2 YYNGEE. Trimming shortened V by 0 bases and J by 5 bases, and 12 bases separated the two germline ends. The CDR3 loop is CASSVDSRAHEQYF. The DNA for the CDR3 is TGTGCCAGCAGCGTAGATTCTAGGGCGCACGAGCAGTACTTC.

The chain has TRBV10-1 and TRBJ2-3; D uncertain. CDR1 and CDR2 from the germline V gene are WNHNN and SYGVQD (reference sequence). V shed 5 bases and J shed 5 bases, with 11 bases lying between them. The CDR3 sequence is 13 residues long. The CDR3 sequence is CASSLNRRDTQYF. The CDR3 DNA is TGCGCCAGCAGTCTAAATCGGCGAGATACGCAGTATTTT.

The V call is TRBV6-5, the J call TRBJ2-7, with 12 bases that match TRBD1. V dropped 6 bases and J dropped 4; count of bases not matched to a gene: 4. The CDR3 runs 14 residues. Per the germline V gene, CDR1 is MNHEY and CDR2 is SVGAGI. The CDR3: CASRGQGASYEQYF. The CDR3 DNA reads TGTGCCAGCAGGGGACAGGGGGCTTCGTACGAGCAGTACTTC.

The CDR3 is CAWSAGPETQYF. In DNA, the CDR3 is TGTGCCTGGAGTGCGGGGCCCGAAACGCAGTATTTT. The V gene is TRBV30, the J gene TRBJ2-3; D is possibly TRBD1 or TRBD2 (5 bases each). Germline CDR1 reads GTSNPN; CDR2 reads SVGIG (reference sequence). There are 12 residues in the CDR3. The germline V and J ends were trimmed by 1 base and 9 bases, with 11 bases remaining between them.

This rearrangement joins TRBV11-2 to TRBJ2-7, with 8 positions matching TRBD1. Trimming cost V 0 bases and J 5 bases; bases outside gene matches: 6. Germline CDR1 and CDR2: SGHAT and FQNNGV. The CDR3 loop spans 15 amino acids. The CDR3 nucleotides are TGTGCCAGCAGCTTAGATGAGGACAGGGACCACGAGCAGTACTTC. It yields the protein CASSLDEDRDHEQYF.

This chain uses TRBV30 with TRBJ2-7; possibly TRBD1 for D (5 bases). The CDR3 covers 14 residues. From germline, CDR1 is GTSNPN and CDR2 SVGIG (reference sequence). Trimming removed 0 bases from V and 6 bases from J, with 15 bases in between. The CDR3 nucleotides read TGTGCCTGGAGTGTCTCTAGGGGCCAGGTCGAGCAGTACTTC. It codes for CAWSVSRGQVEQYF.

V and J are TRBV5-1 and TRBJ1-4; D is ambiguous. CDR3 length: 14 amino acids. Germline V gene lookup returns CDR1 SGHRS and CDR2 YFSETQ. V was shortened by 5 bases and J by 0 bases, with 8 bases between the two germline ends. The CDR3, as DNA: TGCGCCAGCAGACCCCTCTCAACTAATGAAAAACTGTTTTTT. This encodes CASRPLSTNEKLFF.

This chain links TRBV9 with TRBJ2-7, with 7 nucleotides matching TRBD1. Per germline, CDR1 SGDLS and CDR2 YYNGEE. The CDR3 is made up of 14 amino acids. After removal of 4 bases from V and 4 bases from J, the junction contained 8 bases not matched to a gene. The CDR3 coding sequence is TGTGCCAGCAGCAGTAAGACAGGGAATTACGAGCAGTACTTC. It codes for CASSSKTGNYEQYF.

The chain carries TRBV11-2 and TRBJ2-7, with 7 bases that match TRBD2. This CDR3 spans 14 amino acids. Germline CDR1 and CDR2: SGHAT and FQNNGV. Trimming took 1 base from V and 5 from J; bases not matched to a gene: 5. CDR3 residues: CASSLGRGGDEQYF. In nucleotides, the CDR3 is TGTGCCAGCAGCTTAGGGAGGGGAGGGGACGAGCAGTACTTC.

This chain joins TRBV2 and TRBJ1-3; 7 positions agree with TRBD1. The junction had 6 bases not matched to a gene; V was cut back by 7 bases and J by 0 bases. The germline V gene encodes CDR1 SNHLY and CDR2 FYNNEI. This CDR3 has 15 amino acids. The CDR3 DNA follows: TGTGCCAGCAAGTATGGGACAGCCTCTGGAAACACCATATATTTT. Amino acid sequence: CASKYGTASGNTIYF.

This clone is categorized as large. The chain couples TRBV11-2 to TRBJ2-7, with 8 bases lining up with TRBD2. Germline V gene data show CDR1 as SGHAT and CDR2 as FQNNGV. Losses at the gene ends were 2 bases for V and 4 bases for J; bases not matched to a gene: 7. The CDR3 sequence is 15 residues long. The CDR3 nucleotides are TGTGCCAGCAGCTTACTGCCAGCGGGAGCATACGAGCAGTACTTC. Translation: CASSLLPAGAYEQYF.

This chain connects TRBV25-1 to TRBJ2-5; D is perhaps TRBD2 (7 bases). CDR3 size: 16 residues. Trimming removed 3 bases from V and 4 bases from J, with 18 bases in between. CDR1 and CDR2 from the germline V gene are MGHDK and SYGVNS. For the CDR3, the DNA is TGTGCCAGCAGTGAGCTTCTGGGGGGGCTGCGAGAGACCCAGTACTTC. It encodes CASSELLGGLRETQYF.